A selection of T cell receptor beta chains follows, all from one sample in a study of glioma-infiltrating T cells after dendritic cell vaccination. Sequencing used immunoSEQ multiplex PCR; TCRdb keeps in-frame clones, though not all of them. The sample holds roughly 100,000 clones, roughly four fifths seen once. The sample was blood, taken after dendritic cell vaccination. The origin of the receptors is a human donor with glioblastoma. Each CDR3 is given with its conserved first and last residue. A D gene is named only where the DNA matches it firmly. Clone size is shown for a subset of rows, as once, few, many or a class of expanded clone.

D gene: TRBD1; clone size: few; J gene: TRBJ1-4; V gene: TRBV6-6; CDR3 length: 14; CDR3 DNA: TGTGCCAGCAGTATGGACAGGTCTAATGAAAAACTGTTTTTT; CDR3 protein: CASSMDRSNEKLFF
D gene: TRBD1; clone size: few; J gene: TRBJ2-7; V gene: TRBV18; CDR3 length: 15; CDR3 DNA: TGTGCCAGCTCCCGGGGACAGGCCAACTCCTACGAGCAGTACTTC; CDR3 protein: CASSRGQANSYEQYF
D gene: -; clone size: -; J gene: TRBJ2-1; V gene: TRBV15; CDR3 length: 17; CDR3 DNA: TGTGCCACCAGCTGGGGTAGCAGGGGGGCCAATAGTGGTGAGCAGTTCTTC; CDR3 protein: CATSWGSRGANSGEQFF
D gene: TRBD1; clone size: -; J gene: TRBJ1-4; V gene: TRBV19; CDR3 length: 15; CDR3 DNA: TGTGCCAGTAGTCCAGGGACAGCAACTAATGAAAAACTGTTTTTT; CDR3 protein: CASSPGTATNEKLFF
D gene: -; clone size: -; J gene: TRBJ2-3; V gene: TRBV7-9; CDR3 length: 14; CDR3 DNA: TGTGCCAGCAGCACACCCGGGACTGCAGATACGCAGTATTTT; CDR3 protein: CASSTPGTADTQYF
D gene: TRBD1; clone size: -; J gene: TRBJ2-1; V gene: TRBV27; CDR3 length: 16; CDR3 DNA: TGTGCCAGCAGTGCATCCGGGACAGGGAATGTCAATGAGCAGTTCTTC; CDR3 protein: CASSASGTGNVNEQFF
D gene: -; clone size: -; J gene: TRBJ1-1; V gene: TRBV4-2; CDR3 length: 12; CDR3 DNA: TGTGCCAGCAGCCAAGACGACACTGAAGCTTTCTTT; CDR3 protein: CASSQDDTEAFF
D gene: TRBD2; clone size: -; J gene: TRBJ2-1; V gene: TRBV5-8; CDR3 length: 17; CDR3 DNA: TGTGCCAGCAGCTTGGGTATCGGGGGGGCCTCCTACAATGAGCAGTTCTTC; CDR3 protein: CASSLGIGGASYNEQFF
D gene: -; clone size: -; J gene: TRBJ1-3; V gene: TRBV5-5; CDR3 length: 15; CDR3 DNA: TGTGCCAGCAGCTTGGTAGGCAGGGATGCAGACACCATATATTTT; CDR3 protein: CASSLVGRDADTIYF
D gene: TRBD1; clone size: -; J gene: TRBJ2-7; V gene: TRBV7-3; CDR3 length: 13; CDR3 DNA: TGTGCCAGCAGCTTAAGGGGACAGGGGGACTTATACTTC; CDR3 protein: CASSLRGQGDLYF
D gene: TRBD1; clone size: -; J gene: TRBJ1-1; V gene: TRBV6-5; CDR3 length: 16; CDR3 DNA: TGTGCCAGCAGTTCTAGACAGGGCTTATCGGACACTGAAGCTTTCTTT; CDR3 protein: CASSSRQGLSDTEAFF
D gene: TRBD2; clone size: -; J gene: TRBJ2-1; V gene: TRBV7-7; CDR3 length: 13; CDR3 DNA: TGTGCCAGCAGCTTTTCTAGCGGCAATGAGCAGTTCTTC; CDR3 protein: CASSFSSGNEQFF
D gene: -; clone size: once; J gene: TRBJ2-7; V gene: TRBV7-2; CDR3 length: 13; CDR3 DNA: TGTGCCAGCAGCTTGGACCAGGGCCACGAGCAGTACTTC; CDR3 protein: CASSLDQGHEQYF
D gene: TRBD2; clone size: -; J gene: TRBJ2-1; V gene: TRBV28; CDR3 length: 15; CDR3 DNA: TGTGCCAGCAGACAACTAGCGGGGGCTAACAATGAGCAGTTCTTC; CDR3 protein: CASRQLAGANNEQFF
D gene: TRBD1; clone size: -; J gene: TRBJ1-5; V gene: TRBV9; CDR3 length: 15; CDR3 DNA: TGTGCCAGCAGCGTAGGACAGGGGACCAATCAGCCCCAGCATTTT; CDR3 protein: CASSVGQGTNQPQHF
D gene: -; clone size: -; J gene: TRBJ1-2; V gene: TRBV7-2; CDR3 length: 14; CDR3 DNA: TGTGCCAGCAGCTTAGAGGGGCAGGGAAATGGCTACACCTTC; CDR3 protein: CASSLEGQGNGYTF
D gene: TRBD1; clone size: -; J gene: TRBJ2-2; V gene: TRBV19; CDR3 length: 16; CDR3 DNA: TGTGCCAGTAGTATAGGGCGGGACAGGGGGCCCGGGGAGCTGTTTTTT; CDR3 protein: CASSIGRDRGPGELFF
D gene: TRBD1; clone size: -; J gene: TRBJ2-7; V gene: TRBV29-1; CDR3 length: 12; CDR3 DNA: TGCAGCGTGGGACAGGGATACTACGAGCAGTACTTC; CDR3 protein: CSVGQGYYEQYF
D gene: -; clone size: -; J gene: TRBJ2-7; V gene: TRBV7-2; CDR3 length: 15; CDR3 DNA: TGTGCCAGCAGCTTAGATCGGGCGGGGGCCTCCGAGCAGTACTTC; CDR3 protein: CASSLDRAGASEQYF
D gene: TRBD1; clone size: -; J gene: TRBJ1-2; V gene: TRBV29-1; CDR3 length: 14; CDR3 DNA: TGCAGCGTTGAAGATCTAGGACAGGGGAATGGCTACACCTTC; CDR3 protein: CSVEDLGQGNGYTF
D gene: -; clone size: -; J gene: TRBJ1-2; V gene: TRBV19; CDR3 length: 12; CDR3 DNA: TGTGCCAGCACGGACAGCGTCTATGGCTACACCTTC; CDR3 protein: CASTDSVYGYTF
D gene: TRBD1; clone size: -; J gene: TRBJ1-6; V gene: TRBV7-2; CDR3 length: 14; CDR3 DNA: TGTGCCAGCAGCTCGACAGGGCAGAATTCACCCCTCCACTTT; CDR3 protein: CASSSTGQNSPLHF
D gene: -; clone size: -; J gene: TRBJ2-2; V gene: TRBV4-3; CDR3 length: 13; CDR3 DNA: TGCGCCAGCAGCCAAGATCGGACCGGGGAGCTGTTTTTT; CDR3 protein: CASSQDRTGELFF
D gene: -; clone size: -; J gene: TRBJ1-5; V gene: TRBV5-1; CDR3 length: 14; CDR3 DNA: TGCGCCAGCAGCCCTGACAGTGCCAATCAGCCCCAGCATTTT; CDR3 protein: CASSPDSANQPQHF
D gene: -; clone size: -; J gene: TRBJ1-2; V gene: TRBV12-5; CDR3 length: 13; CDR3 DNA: TGTGCTAGTGGTTTGTCGGGGGGCTATGGCTACACCTTC; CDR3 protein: CASGLSGGYGYTF
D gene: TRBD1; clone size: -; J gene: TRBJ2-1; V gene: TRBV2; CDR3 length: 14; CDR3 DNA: TGTGCCAGCAGTGCCGGGACAGTGATAAATGAGCAGTTCTTC; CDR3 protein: CASSAGTVINEQFF
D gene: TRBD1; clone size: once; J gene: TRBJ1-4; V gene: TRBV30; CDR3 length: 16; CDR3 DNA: TGTGCCTGGAGTGGGGGACAGGGGGCTGCCAATGAAAAACTGTTTTTT; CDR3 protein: CAWSGGQGAANEKLFF
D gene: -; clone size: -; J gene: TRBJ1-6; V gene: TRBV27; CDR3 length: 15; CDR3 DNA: TGTGCCAGCCGGTCGATGAGCTCCTATAATTCACCCCTCCACTTT; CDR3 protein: CASRSMSSYNSPLHF
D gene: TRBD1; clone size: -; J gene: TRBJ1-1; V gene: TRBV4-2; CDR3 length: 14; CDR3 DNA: TGTGCCAGCAGCCCGGACAGGGTTTCCACTGAAGCTTTCTTT; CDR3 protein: CASSPDRVSTEAFF
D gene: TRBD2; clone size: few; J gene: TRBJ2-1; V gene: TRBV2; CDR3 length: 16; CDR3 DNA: TGTGCCAGCAGTGAAGCGGGAGGGACTTTTTACAATGAGCAGTTCTTC; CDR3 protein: CASSEAGGTFYNEQFF
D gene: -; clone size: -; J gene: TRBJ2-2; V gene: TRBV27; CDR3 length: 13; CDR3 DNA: TGTGCCAGCAGTTTACAATACACCGGGGAGCTGTTTTTT; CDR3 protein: CASSLQYTGELFF
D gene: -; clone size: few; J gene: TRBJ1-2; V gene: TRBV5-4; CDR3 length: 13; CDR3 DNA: TGTGCCAGCAGCACAAACAGGGATGGTGGCTACACCTTC; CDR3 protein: CASSTNRDGGYTF
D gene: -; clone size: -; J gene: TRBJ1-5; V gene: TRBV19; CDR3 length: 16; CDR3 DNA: TGTGCCAGCAAACTGGAGCCCTTGGCCGCCAATCAGCCCCAGCATTTT; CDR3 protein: CASKLEPLAANQPQHF
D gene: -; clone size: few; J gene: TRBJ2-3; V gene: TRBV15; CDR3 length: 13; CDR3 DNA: TGTGCCACCAGCCTCGGCAGGACAGATACGCAGTATTTT; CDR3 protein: CATSLGRTDTQYF
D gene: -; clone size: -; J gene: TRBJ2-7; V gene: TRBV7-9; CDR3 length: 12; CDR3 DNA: TGTGCCAGCAGCCAAACAGGCTACGAGCAGTACTTC; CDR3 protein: CASSQTGYEQYF
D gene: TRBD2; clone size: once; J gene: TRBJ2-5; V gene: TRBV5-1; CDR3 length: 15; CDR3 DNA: TGCGCCAGCAGCGGTCGAGCGGGGGGGCTTGAGACCCAGTACTTC; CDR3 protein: CASSGRAGGLETQYF
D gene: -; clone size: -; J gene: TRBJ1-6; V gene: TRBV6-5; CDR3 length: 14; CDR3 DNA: TGTGCCAGCAGTTACGGGGCAGGGAATTCACCCCTCCACTTT; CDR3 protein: CASSYGAGNSPLHF
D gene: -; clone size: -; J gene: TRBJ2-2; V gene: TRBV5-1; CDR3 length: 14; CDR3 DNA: TGCGCCAGCAGCTTCCAGGGGAGCACCGGGGAGCTGTTTTTT; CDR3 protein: CASSFQGSTGELFF